This entry concerns a single TCR beta chain. Per the study methods: Amplified reference gene primers provided the basis for estimating nucleated cell counts. The table came from immunoSEQ multiplex PCR; TCRdb's copy has only in-frame clones and leaves some out. The V and J calls and clone size are taken from that table; D and trimming were inferred from the DNA. The data contain fewer than 250,000 clones, 80% to 90% of them singletons. The data originate from a study of blood T cell repertoires in COVID-19. Study as a whole: Samples taken during acute and convalescent COVID-19 were collected in the United States, Italy and Spain. Sources were T cells, B-cell-depleted T cells, or PBMCs; the material itself was cDNA or gDNA.

Trimming left V 2 bases short and J 2 bases short, with 14 bases between. The germline CDR1 and CDR2 sequences are MNHNS and SASEGT. The CDR3 loop spans 16 amino acids. The specimen was peripheral blood. V and J are TRBV6-1 and TRBJ2-3, with D tentatively TRBD1 (6 bases). The clonotype was recovered from a man aged 50-60 years with acute or convalescent COVID-19. CDR3 residues: CASSEWGTRLTDTQYF. CDR3 bases: TGTGCCAGCAGTGAATGGGGGACAAGACTCACAGATACGCAGTATTTT.